The clone carrying this T cell receptor beta chain was detected a few times. The data belong to a study of technical replicates of blood from a handful of donors. TCRdb keeps only in-frame clones here, not all; method: immunoSEQ multiplex PCR. The table lists under 85,000 clones, roughly 93% of them singletons. Germline lookup yields CDR1 LGHNT and CDR2 FRNRAP. The CDR3 totals 16 residues. V was pared by 1 base and J by 3 bases, with 13 bases between. Sequences were obtained from T cells isolated from PBMCs. The TCR was taken from a human donor in good health. The V and J genes are TRBV12-5 and TRBJ2-1, with D possibly matching TRBD1 (6 bases). The chain's CDR3 is CASGLAIRGYYNEQFF. The CDR3 DNA sequence: TGTGCTAGTGGTTTGGCCATTAGGGGGTACTACAATGAGCAGTTCTTC.